This passage covers 6 T cell receptor beta chains from one sample sequenced in a study of blood T cell repertoires in COVID-19. Clones were read by immunoSEQ multiplex PCR, and TCRdb kept only the in-frame ones, dropping some. The table has about 310,000 clones, roughly nine tenths seen once; the top ten hold 2.5% to 3%. Sequenced sample: peripheral blood. These TCRs come from a woman in her 30s with COVID-19, enrolled during active disease.

The chain links TRBV5-1 to TRBJ2-7; TRBD2 agrees at 13 bases. Germline assignment: CDR1 SGHRS and CDR2 YFSETQ. This CDR3 has 14 amino acids. Losses at the gene ends were 7 bases for V and 7 bases for J; bases not matched to a gene: 8. CDR3 residues: CASFDGLAGVEQYF. DNA for the CDR3: TGCGCCAGCTTCGATGGACTAGCGGGAGTTGAGCAGTACTTC.

V is TRBV5-5 and J is TRBJ2-7, with 10 bases matching TRBD2. Germline CDR1 reads SGHKS; CDR2 reads YYEKEE (reference sequence). Germline trimming cut 0 bases from V and 1 base from J; bases unmatched to any gene: 4. The CDR3 totals 16 residues. The CDR3 coding sequence is TGTGCCAGCAGCTTGGGTGAGCGGGAGGGATCCTACGAGCAGTACTTC. Translating it yields CASSLGEREGSYEQYF.

The rearrangement links TRBV2 to TRBJ2-6, with unresolved D. The CDR3 length is 12 residues. Looked up from germline, CDR1 is SNHLY and CDR2 is FYNNEI. V was clipped by 6 bases and J by 4 bases, with 4 bases between them. The CDR3 DNA sequence: TGTGCCAGCAGCGTCGGGGCCAACGTCCTGACTTTC. Its protein is CASSVGANVLTF.

This sequence joins TRBV4-1 and TRBJ2-3, with 9 bases identical to TRBD2. CDR3 size: 18 residues. V was pared by 0 bases and J by 1 base, with 8 bases of the junction left unmatched. Germline assignment: CDR1 MGHRA and CDR2 YSYEKL. The CDR3 spells CASSQEWKRGAGTDTQYF. In nucleotides, the CDR3 is TGCGCCAGCAGCCAAGAGTGGAAGCGGGGGGCGGGCACAGATACGCAGTATTTT.

The rearrangement uses TRBV6-4 and TRBJ2-2; 8 nucleotides align to TRBD1. Germline V gives CDR1 MRHNA, CDR2 SNTAGT. Trimming took 6 bases from V and 6 from J; bases not matched to a gene: 3. CDR3 length: 13 amino acids. The CDR3 reads CASSEDRAGELFF. CDR3 nucleotide sequence: TGTGCCAGCAGCGAGGACAGGGCCGGGGAGCTGTTTTTT.

This clone was counted a few times. The chain uses TRBV4-1 and TRBJ1-6; D remains unclear. There are 13 residues in the CDR3. CDR1 and CDR2 (germline): MGHRA, YSYEKL. Deletions cut 0 bases from V and 10 bases from J, with 7 bases between. The CDR3 sequence is CASSQDPGSPLHF. In nucleotides, the CDR3 is TGCGCCAGCAGCCAAGATCCGGGATCACCCCTCCACTTT.